The 18 T cell receptor beta chains presented below share a single source sample, sequenced in a study of T cells in localized non-small cell lung cancer (dated by TCRdb to 2019 to 2021). The method behind the library was the immunoSEQ multiplex PCR assay. TCRdb obtained this table from immuneACCESS and retained in-frame rearrangements with V and J assigned. These tables miss some clones; where compared with another copy, unresolved V genes account for less than half of the shortfall, and the remainder is unexplained. The sample table records around 23,000 clones; just over 90% of these occur just once. Of the sample, about 7% is held by the ten largest clones. The specimen comprised peripheral blood, sampled before any cancer treatment. These receptor sequences come from a woman aged 35 to 70 with stage I lung adenocarcinoma.

The V call is TRBV9, the J call TRBJ2-3; 11 positions match TRBD2. CDR1 is SGDLS, CDR2 YYNGEE, per germline. The J segment lost 4 bases and the V segment lost 0 bases, leaving 1 base of the junction unmatched. The CDR3 length is 15 residues. The CDR3 nucleotides read TGTGCCAGCAGCGTAGTAGCGGGAGGGTCAGATACGCAGTATTTT. This translates into CASSVVAGGSDTQYF.

The chain is built from TRBV28 and TRBJ2-7, with 9 bases identical to TRBD1. Unmatched junction bases numbered 5, after V lost 6 bases and J lost 2 bases. Germline V gene sequence: CDR1 MDHEN, CDR2 SYDVKM. The CDR3 has 14 amino acids. The CDR3 bases are TGTGCCAGCAGGGGACAGGGTGAACCCTACGAGCAGTACTTC. It specifies CASRGQGEPYEQYF.

The chain joins TRBV7-2 to TRBJ2-1; D may match TRBD1 or TRBD2 (5 bases each). Trimming left V 8 bases short and J 4 bases short, with 12 bases between. The CDR3 loop spans 13 amino acids. Per the germline V gene, CDR1 is SGHTA and CDR2 is FQGNSA. The CDR3 loop reads CASGPGGYNEQFF. For the CDR3, the DNA is TGTGCCAGCGGGCCTGGGGGATACAATGAGCAGTTCTTC.

The chain employs TRBV4-3 and TRBJ2-3; TRBD2 agrees at 7 bases. V lost 4 bases, J lost 3 bases, and 13 bases stayed unmatched. Germline CDR1 and CDR2: LGHNA and YSLEER. The CDR3 is 17 residues long. Written as DNA, the CDR3 is TGCGCCAGCAGCCCGATGACGTCGCGGGAGATTACAGATACGCAGTATTTT. This encodes CASSPMTSREITDTQYF.

V gene TRBV5-6 combines with J gene TRBJ2-6; D uncertain. V gave up 0 bases and J gave up 1 base, with 5 bases separating them. This CDR3 is 15 amino acids long. Per germline, CDR1 SGHDT and CDR2 YYEEEE. The CDR3, as DNA: TGTGCCAGCAGCTTGGAGTTTTCTGGGGCCAACGTCCTGACTTTC. It translates to CASSLEFSGANVLTF.

This rearrangement joins TRBV4-3 to TRBJ2-1; tentative D call: TRBD2 (5 bases). Germline V gene data show CDR1 as LGHNA and CDR2 as YSLEER. V was clipped by 2 bases and J by 9 bases, with 8 bases between them. The CDR3 sequence is 12 residues long. CDR3 loop: CASSQPSSEQFF. DNA of the CDR3: TGCGCCAGCAGCCAACCTAGCAGTGAGCAGTTCTTC.

In its sample, this clone was seen once. This chain connects TRBV27 to TRBJ2-1; tentatively, D is TRBD1 (6 bases). In germline, CDR1 is MNHEY, CDR2 SMNVEV (reference sequence). The CDR3 is 13 amino acids. Between the trimmed V and J ends, which lost 5 bases and 9 bases, there was a span of 14 bases. CDR3 amino acids: CASSLTRTAEQFF. The CDR3 DNA reads TGTGCCAGCAGTCTTACTCGGACAGCTGAGCAGTTCTTC.

This rearrangement joins TRBV6-9 to TRBJ1-6; D is possibly TRBD1 (5 bases). Germline CDR1 is MNHGY and CDR2 is SVAAGI. The CDR3 runs 12 residues. The germline V and J ends were trimmed by 7 bases and 8 bases, with 9 bases remaining between them. The CDR3 sequence is CASTQGDSPLHF. DNA for the CDR3: TGTGCCAGCACCCAAGGGGATTCACCCCTCCACTTT.

This chain links TRBV7-6 with TRBJ2-5; D is ambiguous. The CDR3 is made up of 14 amino acids. Germline V CDR1 and CDR2: SGHVS, FNYEAQ. The V end was cut by 1 base, the J end by 5 bases, with 11 bases between. In nucleotides, the CDR3 is TGTGCCAGCAGCTTAGGGACCGCACGGGAGACCCAGTACTTC. It translates to CASSLGTARETQYF. The whole variable domain, filled in from reference TRBV7-6 and TRBJ2-5, reads GAGVSQSPRYKVTKRGQDVALRCDPISGHVSLYWYRQALGQGPEFLTYFNYEAQQDKSGLPNDRFSAERPEGSISTLTIQRTEQRDSAMYRCASSLGTARETQYFGPGTRLLVL.

This sequence joins TRBV5-6 and TRBJ2-1, with a tentative D call TRBD2 (6 bases). V was pared by 3 bases and J by 7 bases, with 29 bases between. The CDR3 consists of 19 residues. The germline V gene has CDR1 SGHDT and CDR2 YYEEEE. The DNA of the CDR3 is TGTGCCAGCAGCTCCGGGCCTGATCTTACTAGCCGGCTTCAGAATGAGCAGTTCTTC. The encoded protein is CASSSGPDLTSRLQNEQFF.

This chain connects TRBV5-1 to TRBJ2-1; tentatively, D is TRBD2 (6 bases). Germline V gene sequence: CDR1 SGHRS, CDR2 YFSETQ. The CDR3 has 14 amino acids. Deletions cut 3 bases from V and 3 bases from J, with 10 bases between. CDR3 loop: CASSWGEGYNEQFF. DNA for the CDR3: TGCGCCAGCAGCTGGGGGGAAGGCTACAATGAGCAGTTCTTC.

The chain employs TRBV5-4 and TRBJ1-6; 7 bases map to TRBD1. The germline V gene encodes CDR1 SGHNT and CDR2 YYREEE (reference sequence). CDR3 length: 15 amino acids. With 0 bases clipped from V and 7 bases from J, the junction kept 4 bases outside the gene matches. Written as DNA, the CDR3 is TGTGCCAGCAGCTTGGACGGCAGGGGGAATTCACCCCTCCACTTT. This sequence encodes CASSLDGRGNSPLHF. The variable domain in full, completed from reference TRBV5-4 and TRBJ1-6, reads ETGVTQSPTHLIKTRGQQVTLRCSSQSGHNTVSWYQQALGQGPQFIFQYYREEENGRGNFPPRFSGLQFPNYSSELNVNALELDDSALYLCASSLDGRGNSPLHFGNGTRLTVT.

The chain joins TRBV18 to TRBJ2-1; tentative D call: TRBD2 (5 bases). The CDR3 totals 14 residues. The ends were cut back, 3 bases at V and 12 bases at J, with 18 bases in the middle. The germline V gene has CDR1 KGHSH and CDR2 LQKENI. The CDR3 nucleotides are TGTGCCAGCTCACCCCCTAGCACCAATGAAGGGCAGTTCTTC. The encoded protein is CASSPPSTNEGQFF.

V and J are TRBV7-2 and TRBJ2-1; TRBD1 or TRBD2 may be the D gene (6 bases each). Germline CDR1 reads SGHTA; CDR2 reads FQGNSA. CDR3 size: 13 residues. Trimming stripped 8 bases from V and 10 bases from J, with 18 bases between. CDR3 bases: TGTGCCAGCGGATCCGCGGCGGGACACGAGCAGTTCTTC. Its protein product is CASGSAAGHEQFF.

The chain recombines TRBV5-4 with TRBJ2-2; the D call may be TRBD1 or TRBD2 (5 bases each). This CDR3 has 14 residues. Germline V CDR1 and CDR2: SGHNT, YYREEE (reference sequence). Trimming pared 7 bases from V and 8 bases from J, leaving 18 bases between. Here the CDR3 reads CASAVGTLGGELFF. CDR3 bases: TGTGCCAGCGCTGTCGGGACCCTGGGTGGGGAGCTGTTTTTT.

This clone occurred once. This sequence joins TRBV7-8 and TRBJ1-1, with unresolved D. Trimming removed 5 bases from V and 4 bases from J, with 23 bases in between. The germline V gene has CDR1 SGHVS and CDR2 FQNEAQ. The CDR3 has 17 amino acids. The CDR3 protein is CASSPVRAGFDFTEAFF. The CDR3 DNA reads TGTGCCAGCAGCCCAGTGAGGGCAGGTTTTGATTTCACTGAAGCTTTCTTT. Looking up the rest from reference TRBV7-8 and TRBJ1-1 gives the full variable domain: GAGVSQSPRYKVAKRGQDVALRCDPISGHVSLFWYQQALGQGPEFLTYFQNEAQLDKSGLPSDRFFAERPEGSVSTLKIQRTQQEDSAVYLCASSPVRAGFDFTEAFFGQGTRLTVV.

V gene TRBV25-1 combines with J gene TRBJ1-4, with TRBD1 as a possible D gene (5 bases). Germline V gene lookup returns CDR1 MGHDK and CDR2 SYGVNS. The CDR3 runs to 16 residues. V dropped 5 bases and J dropped 7 bases, with 20 bases sitting between them. DNA of the CDR3: TGTGCCAGCAGTCTAAAATCCCCTCACCAGGGTGAAAAACTGTTTTTT. Protein product: CASSLKSPHQGEKLFF.

This clone was observed a handful of times. In the same sample, other DNA sequences code for this CDR3. The J gene is TRBJ1-1, the V gene TRBV2; a possible D gene is TRBD1 (5 bases). The germline V and J ends were trimmed by 5 bases and 7 bases, with 8 bases remaining between them. The CDR3 has 11 residues. In germline, CDR1 is SNHLY, CDR2 FYNNEI. The CDR3 sequence: CASSYDSEAFF. The CDR3 coding sequence is TGTGCCAGCAGTTATGACAGTGAAGCTTTCTTT.